The rows below give T cell receptor beta chains drawn from one sample of a study of metastatic and nonmetastatic thyroid tumors. TCRdb ran MiXCR on the PCR reads. The data contain over 7,500 clones, about 30% of them seen just once; the ten biggest clones take up 21%. Input material: tumor tissue. Every receptor here comes from a female donor with papillary thyroid cancer or a benign thyroid nodule (not recorded which). Some clones in this sample may be carry-over from other donors' samples. The CDR3 runs from the conserved cysteine through the conserved F or W. Fields, in order: D gene, J gene, V gene, clone size, CDR3 protein, CDR3 DNA. The D gene is left open where the match is weak. Where a row states a size, it is once, few, many or the class of an expanded clone; other rows omit it.

D gene: .; J gene: TRBJ2-7; V gene: TRBV3-1; clone size: .; CDR3 protein: CASSQQGTGGLEQYF; CDR3 DNA: TGTGCCAGCAGCCAACAGGGGACTGGGGGTCTCGAGCAGTACTTC
D gene: .; J gene: TRBJ2-7; V gene: TRBV2; clone size: medium-sized; CDR3 protein: CASRDWLGEQYF; CDR3 DNA: TGTGCCAGCAGGGACTGGCTGGGCGAGCAGTACTTC
D gene: .; J gene: TRBJ2-6; V gene: TRBV28; clone size: medium-sized; CDR3 protein: CATQGDGANVLTF; CDR3 DNA: TGTGCCACCCAAGGGGATGGGGCCAACGTCCTGACTTTC
D gene: TRBD1; J gene: TRBJ1-2; V gene: TRBV5-1; clone size: .; CDR3 protein: CASSLQGDYGYTF; CDR3 DNA: TGCGCCAGCAGCTTACAGGGGGACTATGGCTACACCTTC
D gene: .; J gene: TRBJ1-1; V gene: TRBV19; clone size: .; CDR3 protein: CASSIEGGPNTEAFF; CDR3 DNA: TGTGCCAGTAGTATAGAGGGAGGGCCGAACACTGAAGCTTTCTTT
D gene: TRBD1; J gene: TRBJ1-1; V gene: TRBV6-6; clone size: large; CDR3 protein: CASSYDREDTEAFF; CDR3 DNA: TGTGCCAGCAGTTACGACAGGGAGGACACTGAAGCTTTCTTT
D gene: .; J gene: TRBJ1-1; V gene: TRBV5-6; clone size: many; CDR3 protein: CASSLGGVTEAFF; CDR3 DNA: TGTGCCAGCAGCTTGGGAGGGGTCACTGAAGCTTTCTTT
D gene: .; J gene: TRBJ2-6; V gene: TRBV30; clone size: .; CDR3 protein: CAWSRCSGSGANVLTF; CDR3 DNA: TGTGCCTGGAGTAGGTGTTCCGGCTCTGGGGCCAACGTCCTGACTTTC
D gene: .; J gene: TRBJ2-7; V gene: TRBV5-1; clone size: .; CDR3 protein: CASSLSRGKEQYF; CDR3 DNA: TGCGCCAGCAGCTTGTCTCGGGGAAAAGAGCAGTACTTC
D gene: TRBD2; J gene: TRBJ2-1; V gene: TRBV20-1; clone size: medium-sized; CDR3 protein: CSARGTGTSVYNEQFF; CDR3 DNA: TGCAGTGCCCGAGGTACCGGGACTAGCGTGTACAATGAGCAGTTCTTC
D gene: .; J gene: TRBJ2-1; V gene: TRBV7-2; clone size: few; CDR3 protein: CASSNTPRLEFF; CDR3 DNA: TGTGCCAGCAGCAATACCCCTCGACTGGAGTTCTTC
D gene: .; J gene: TRBJ2-7; V gene: TRBV3-1; clone size: medium-sized; CDR3 protein: CASSLRRAEQYF; CDR3 DNA: TGTGCCAGCAGCCTACGAAGGGCGGAGCAGTACTTC
D gene: TRBD1; J gene: TRBJ1-6; V gene: TRBV5-1; clone size: .; CDR3 protein: CASRLGQGGNSPLHF; CDR3 DNA: TGCGCCAGCAGACTTGGCCAGGGGGGAAATTCACCCCTCCACTTT
D gene: TRBD2; J gene: TRBJ2-1; V gene: TRBV3-1; clone size: medium-sized; CDR3 protein: CASSRPSGRGNEQFF; CDR3 DNA: TGTGCCAGCAGCCGCCCTAGCGGGAGGGGGAATGAGCAGTTCTTC
D gene: TRBD1; J gene: TRBJ1-2; V gene: TRBV4-1; clone size: .; CDR3 protein: CASSSGQNNYGYTF; CDR3 DNA: TGCGCCAGCAGCTCGGGACAGAATAACTATGGCTACACCTTC
D gene: .; J gene: TRBJ1-5; V gene: TRBV27; clone size: .; CDR3 protein: CASIPIDINQPQHF; CDR3 DNA: TGTGCCAGCATCCCGATCGATATCAATCAGCCCCAGCATTTT
D gene: TRBD1; J gene: TRBJ1-1; V gene: TRBV15; clone size: medium-sized; CDR3 protein: CATRADRGVTEAFF; CDR3 DNA: TGTGCCACCAGAGCTGACAGGGGAGTAACTGAAGCTTTCTTT
D gene: .; J gene: TRBJ1-2; V gene: TRBV18; clone size: many; CDR3 protein: CASSPQGRPTTNYGYTF; CDR3 DNA: TGTGCCAGCTCACCACAGGGACGCCCTACCACTAACTATGGCTACACCTTC
D gene: .; J gene: TRBJ2-7; V gene: TRBV6-1; clone size: few; CDR3 protein: CASCYGQIHEHYF; CDR3 DNA: TGTGCCAGTTGTTATGGACAGATCCACGAGCACTACTTC
D gene: .; J gene: TRBJ2-7; V gene: TRBV2; clone size: .; CDR3 protein: CASRALAGPYEQYF; CDR3 DNA: TGTGCCAGCAGGGCCCTCGCGGGACCCTACGAGCAGTACTTC
D gene: TRBD1; J gene: TRBJ1-5; V gene: TRBV6-1; clone size: .; CDR3 protein: CASSEALGTGRKPQHF; CDR3 DNA: TGTGCCAGCAGTGAAGCGCTTGGGACAGGTAGGAAGCCCCAGCATTTT
D gene: TRBD2; J gene: TRBJ2-5; V gene: TRBV7-6; clone size: many; CDR3 protein: CASTRAGGETQYF; CDR3 DNA: TGTGCCAGCACCCGAGCGGGGGGGGAGACCCAGTACTTC
D gene: TRBD2; J gene: TRBJ2-1; V gene: TRBV27; clone size: many; CDR3 protein: CASSFRTSGVYNEQFF; CDR3 DNA: TGTGCCAGCAGTTTCCGGACTAGCGGGGTATACAATGAGCAGTTCTTC
D gene: .; J gene: TRBJ2-7; V gene: TRBV6-2/TRBV6-3; clone size: few; CDR3 protein: CASSYSLRDRRFYEQYF; CDR3 DNA: TGTGCCAGCAGTTACAGTTTGCGGGACAGACGCTTCTACGAGCAGTACTTC
D gene: .; J gene: TRBJ2-7; V gene: TRBV6-9; clone size: .; CDR3 protein: CASSYSQGYDQYF; CDR3 DNA: TGTGCCAGCAGTTATTCTCAGGGTTACGATCAGTACTTC
D gene: .; J gene: TRBJ2-5; V gene: TRBV14; clone size: .; CDR3 protein: CASSRAWSGTQYF; CDR3 DNA: TGTGCCAGCAGCCGGGCGTGGTCGGGCACCCAGTACTTC
D gene: .; J gene: TRBJ1-4; V gene: TRBV27; clone size: many; CDR3 protein: CASSLSIPGRSSTNEKLFF; CDR3 DNA: TGTGCCAGCAGTTTATCTATTCCCGGCCGCTCGTCAACTAATGAAAAACTGTTTTTT
D gene: .; J gene: TRBJ2-6; V gene: TRBV7-3; clone size: .; CDR3 protein: CASSPAPVPGANVLTF; CDR3 DNA: TGTGCCAGCAGCCCCGCCCCAGTACCTGGGGCCAACGTCCTTACTTTC
D gene: .; J gene: TRBJ1-3; V gene: TRBV6-1; clone size: medium-sized; CDR3 protein: CASSESWESNTIYF; CDR3 DNA: TGTGCCAGCAGTGAATCGTGGGAGTCGAACACCATATATTTT
D gene: .; J gene: TRBJ2-3; V gene: TRBV6-5; clone size: many; CDR3 protein: CASSYTTRLDTSTDTQYF; CDR3 DNA: TGTGCCAGCAGTTACACTACCCGACTAGATACTAGCACAGATACGCAGTATTTT
D gene: .; J gene: TRBJ2-7; V gene: TRBV10-3; clone size: .; CDR3 protein: CAISDGIGRDEQYF; CDR3 DNA: TGTGCCATCAGTGACGGTATAGGGCGCGACGAGCAGTACTTC
D gene: .; J gene: TRBJ2-1; V gene: TRBV4-3; clone size: medium-sized; CDR3 protein: CASSHSGSREQFF; CDR3 DNA: TGCGCCAGCAGCCACTCGGGGTCTAGGGAGCAGTTCTTC
D gene: .; J gene: TRBJ1-3; V gene: TRBV18; clone size: many; CDR3 protein: CASSPGAYNSGNTIYF; CDR3 DNA: TGTGCCAGCTCACCAGGGGCTTACAACTCTGGAAACACCATATATTTT
D gene: .; J gene: TRBJ2-5; V gene: TRBV6-2/TRBV6-3; clone size: medium-sized; CDR3 protein: CASSYSSGQETQYF; CDR3 DNA: TGTGCCAGCAGTTACTCTAGCGGCCAAGAGACCCAGTACTTC
D gene: .; J gene: TRBJ2-1; V gene: TRBV24-1; clone size: medium-sized; CDR3 protein: CATSYMDNLNF; CDR3 DNA: TGTGCCACCAGTTATATGGACAACCTTAACTTC
D gene: .; J gene: TRBJ2-7; V gene: TRBV27; clone size: few; CDR3 protein: CASAALGGIKFYEQYF; CDR3 DNA: TGTGCCAGCGCTGCCCTCGGGGGAATTAAGTTCTACGAGCAGTACTTC
D gene: .; J gene: TRBJ2-7; V gene: TRBV7-9; clone size: .; CDR3 protein: CASSPSWTLLYEQYF; CDR3 DNA: TGTGCCAGCAGCCCCTCCTGGACTTTACTCTACGAGCAGTACTTC
D gene: .; J gene: TRBJ2-5; V gene: TRBV6-2/TRBV6-3; clone size: few; CDR3 protein: CASRGEEETQYF; CDR3 DNA: TGTGCCAGCAGAGGGGAGGAAGAGACCCAGTACTTC
D gene: .; J gene: TRBJ2-7; V gene: TRBV11-2; clone size: .; CDR3 protein: CASSLREHYEQYF; CDR3 DNA: TGTGCCAGCAGCCTGCGGGAACACTACGAGCAGTACTTC
D gene: TRBD2; J gene: TRBJ2-2; V gene: TRBV20-1; clone size: .; CDR3 protein: CSAPSGSTGELFF; CDR3 DNA: TGCAGTGCCCCAAGCGGGAGTACCGGGGAGCTGTTTTTT
D gene: TRBD1; J gene: TRBJ1-5; V gene: TRBV18; clone size: .; CDR3 protein: CASSPNRGRQPQHF; CDR3 DNA: TGTGCCAGCTCACCTAACAGGGGTCGTCAGCCCCAGCATTTT
D gene: TRBD2; J gene: TRBJ2-7; V gene: TRBV28; clone size: few; CDR3 protein: CASSDSGSFYEQYF; CDR3 DNA: TGTGCCAGCAGCGACAGCGGGAGTTTCTACGAGCAGTACTTC
D gene: TRBD1; J gene: TRBJ2-7; V gene: TRBV6-1; clone size: few; CDR3 protein: CASSGGWDRTYEQYF; CDR3 DNA: TGTGCCAGCAGCGGCGGCTGGGACAGAACCTACGAGCAGTACTTC
D gene: .; J gene: TRBJ1-1; V gene: TRBV6-1; clone size: .; CDR3 protein: CASSPRYSDTEAFF; CDR3 DNA: TGTGCCAGCAGTCCCCGTTACAGTGACACTGAAGCTTTCTTT
D gene: .; J gene: TRBJ2-2; V gene: TRBV20-1; clone size: few; CDR3 protein: CSATTGAGDTWELFF; CDR3 DNA: TGCAGTGCTACCACCGGGGCGGGCGACACCTGGGAGCTGTTTTTT
D gene: .; J gene: TRBJ2-1; V gene: TRBV20-1; clone size: many; CDR3 protein: CSARAAEGYNEQFF; CDR3 DNA: TGCAGTGCTAGAGCAGCGGAGGGGTACAATGAGCAGTTCTTC
D gene: .; J gene: TRBJ2-7; V gene: TRBV7-9; clone size: large; CDR3 protein: CATDEGGAEQYF; CDR3 DNA: TGTGCCACTGACGAAGGTGGGGCCGAGCAGTACTTC
D gene: .; J gene: TRBJ1-2; V gene: TRBV6-6; clone size: few; CDR3 protein: CASSYPGNNYGYTF; CDR3 DNA: TGTGCCAGCAGTTACCCAGGCAACAACTATGGCTACACCTTC
D gene: .; J gene: TRBJ2-1; V gene: TRBV16; clone size: many; CDR3 protein: CASSQSRGINEQFF; CDR3 DNA: TGTGCCAGCAGCCAATCTCGTGGGATCAATGAGCAGTTCTTC
D gene: .; J gene: TRBJ1-1; V gene: TRBV13; clone size: large; CDR3 protein: CASSSLERASTEAFF; CDR3 DNA: TGTGCCAGCAGCTCACTCGAAAGGGCATCGACTGAAGCTTTCTTT
D gene: .; J gene: TRBJ2-7; V gene: TRBV3-1; clone size: medium-sized; CDR3 protein: CASSQGRGWGYEQYF; CDR3 DNA: TGTGCCAGCAGCCAAGGACGGGGATGGGGTTACGAGCAGTACTTC
D gene: TRBD1; J gene: TRBJ2-1; V gene: TRBV28; clone size: few; CDR3 protein: CASSISTGQGASYNEQFF; CDR3 DNA: TGTGCCAGCAGTATAAGCACCGGACAGGGGGCTTCCTACAATGAGCAGTTCTTC
D gene: .; J gene: TRBJ1-4; V gene: TRBV4-2; clone size: .; CDR3 protein: CASSLLLGQDEKLFF; CDR3 DNA: TGTGCCAGCAGCCTCTTGCTTGGTCAAGATGAAAAACTGTTTTTT